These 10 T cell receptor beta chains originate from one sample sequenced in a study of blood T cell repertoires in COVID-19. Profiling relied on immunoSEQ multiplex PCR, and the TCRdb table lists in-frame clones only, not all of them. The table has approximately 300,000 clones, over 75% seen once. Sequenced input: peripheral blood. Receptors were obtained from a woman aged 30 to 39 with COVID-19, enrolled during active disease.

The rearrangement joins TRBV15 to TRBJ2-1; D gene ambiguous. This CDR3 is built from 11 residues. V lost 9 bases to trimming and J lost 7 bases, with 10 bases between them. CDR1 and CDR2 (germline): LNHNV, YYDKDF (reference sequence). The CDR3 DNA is TGTGCCACGGAGATTTCGAATGAGCAGTTCTTC. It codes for CATEISNEQFF.

CDR3: CATSDTGGGTGRGGYTF. CDR3 DNA: TGTGCCACCAGTGACACCGGGGGAGGGACAGGGAGAGGTGGCTACACCTTC. The genes are TRBV24-1 and TRBJ1-2; 9 nucleotides align to TRBD1. The CDR3 runs 17 residues. Trimming removed 4 bases from V and 7 bases from J; junction bases left unmatched: 15. Germline V gene sequence: CDR1 KGHDR, CDR2 SFDVKD.

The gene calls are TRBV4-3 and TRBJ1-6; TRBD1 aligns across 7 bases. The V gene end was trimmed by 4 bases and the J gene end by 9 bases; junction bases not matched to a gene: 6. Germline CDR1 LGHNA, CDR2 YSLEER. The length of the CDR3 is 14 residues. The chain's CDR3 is CASSPGTESSPLHF. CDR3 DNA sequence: TGCGCCAGCAGCCCCGGGACAGAGAGTTCACCCCTCCACTTT.

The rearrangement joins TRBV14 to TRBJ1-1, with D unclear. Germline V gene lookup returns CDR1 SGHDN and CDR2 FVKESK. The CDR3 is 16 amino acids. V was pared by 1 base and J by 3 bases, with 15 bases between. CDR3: CASSQVLGRGYTEAFF. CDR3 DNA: TGTGCCAGCAGCCAAGTACTTGGCAGAGGTTACACTGAAGCTTTCTTT.

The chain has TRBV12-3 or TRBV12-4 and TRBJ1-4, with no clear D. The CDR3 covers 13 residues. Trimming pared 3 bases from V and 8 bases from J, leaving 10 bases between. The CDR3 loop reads CASSLTGQEKLFF. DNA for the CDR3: TGTGCCAGCAGTTTGACGGGTCAGGAAAAACTGTTTTTT.

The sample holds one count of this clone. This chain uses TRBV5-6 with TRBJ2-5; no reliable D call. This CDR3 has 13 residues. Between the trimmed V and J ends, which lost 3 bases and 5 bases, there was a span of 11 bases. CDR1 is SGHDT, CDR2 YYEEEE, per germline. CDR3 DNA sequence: TGTGCCAGCAGCTCTCGGTCCCGGGAGACCCAGTACTTC. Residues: CASSSRSRETQYF.

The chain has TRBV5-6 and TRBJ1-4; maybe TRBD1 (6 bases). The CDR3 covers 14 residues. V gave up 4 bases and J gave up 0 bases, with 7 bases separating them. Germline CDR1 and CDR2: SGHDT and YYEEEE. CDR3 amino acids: CASSHRATNEKLFF. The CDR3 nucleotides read TGTGCCAGCAGCCACAGGGCAACTAATGAAAAACTGTTTTTT.

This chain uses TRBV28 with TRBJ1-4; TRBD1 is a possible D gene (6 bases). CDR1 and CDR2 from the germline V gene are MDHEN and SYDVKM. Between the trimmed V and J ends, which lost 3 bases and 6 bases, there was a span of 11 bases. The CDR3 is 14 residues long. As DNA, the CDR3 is TGTGCCAGCAGTTTTTACAGGGTGGATGAAAAACTGTTTTTT. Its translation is CASSFYRVDEKLFF.

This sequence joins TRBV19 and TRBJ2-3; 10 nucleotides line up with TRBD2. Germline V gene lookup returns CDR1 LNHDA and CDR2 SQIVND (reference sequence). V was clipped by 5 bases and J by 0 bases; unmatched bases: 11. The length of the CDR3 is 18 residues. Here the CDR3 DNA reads TGTGCCAGTAGTGAAAGTGGACTAGCGGTACTTAGCACAGATACGCAGTATTTT. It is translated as CASSESGLAVLSTDTQYF.

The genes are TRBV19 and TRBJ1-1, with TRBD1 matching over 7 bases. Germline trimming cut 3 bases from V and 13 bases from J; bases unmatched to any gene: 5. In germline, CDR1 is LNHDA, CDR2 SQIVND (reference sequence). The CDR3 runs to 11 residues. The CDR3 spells CASSIDREDFF. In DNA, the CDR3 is TGTGCCAGTAGTATCGACAGGGAGGATTTCTTT.